The TCR beta chain described here comes from a study of shared clonotypes between healthy human individuals. The CD4+ fraction was divided into a CD45RA+ naive subset and a CD45RA-negative memory subset. Note on this clone: This CDR3 is also generated by other DNA sequences in the sample.

Germline CDR1 and CDR2: MNHNS and SASEGT. The CDR3 totals 11 residues. Trimming cost V 5 bases and J 6 bases, with 5 bases left between them. The method was immunoSEQ multiplex PCR; TCRdb's version includes in-frame clones alone and lacks a portion of them. The top ten hold approximately 0.37% of the sample, which has 2 million to 3 million clones, 93% seen once. This sequence was found in a man between 18 and 35 years old in good health. Some clones in this sample may be carry-over from other donors' samples. This chain links TRBV6-1 with TRBJ2-1, with D unclear. The specimen sequenced was naive CD4+ T cells from PBMCs. This sample's subset: CD45RA+ positively selected. This CDR3 reads CASSLFNEQFF. The CDR3 nucleotides are TGTGCCAGCAGTTTGTTCAATGAGCAGTTCTTC.